These 9 T cell receptor beta chains were all obtained from the same sample, sequenced in a study of blood T cells in healthy people across ages. A J-beta primer mix and a sample-barcoded 5' primer were used in a second PCR of roughly 7 to 12 cycles. Using its own MiXCR run on the 5' RACE reads, TCRdb lists one record per CDR3 protein. The sample lists around 620,000 distinct CDR3 sequences; about 26% were seen once. Source material: blood. Source of these receptors: a woman aged 70 to 79 in good health.

The chain links TRBV4-1 to TRBJ1-2; the match to TRBD1 covers 10 bases. The CDR3 consists of 15 residues. CDR1 and CDR2 (germline): MGHRA, YSYEKL. The ends lost 4 bases at V and 6 bases at J; junction bases unmatched: 8. CDR3 sequence reads: CASSRASGTGDGYTF. The CDR3 DNA follows: TGCGCCAGCAGCCGGGCGAGTGGGACAGGGGATGGCTACACCTTC.

Only a few counts were recorded for this clonotype. J is TRBJ1-1 and V is TRBV12-3 or TRBV12-4; D not certain. The CDR3 is 12 residues long. V shed 2 bases and J shed 5 bases, with 6 bases lying between them. The CDR3 sequence is CASSLRRTEAFF. In DNA form, the CDR3 reads TGTGCCAGCAGTTTAAGGAGGACTGAAGCTTTCTTT.

The V and J genes are TRBV20-1 and TRBJ2-5; the match to TRBD2 covers 7 bases. Germline V gene sequence: CDR1 DFQATT, CDR2 SNEGSKA (reference sequence). J gave up 1 base and V 3 bases, and 8 bases lay outside the gene matches. CDR3 length equals 15 residues. CDR3 nucleotide sequence: TGCAGTGCTAGTGGTTCGCCTAGCGGCCAAGAGACCCAGTACTTC. Translated, it gives CSASGSPSGQETQYF.

J is TRBJ2-7 and V is TRBV11-2; 10 positions agree with TRBD1. The J call may not be correct, given that the DNA end is closer to TRBJ2-5. CDR1 is SGHAT and CDR2 is FQNNGV in the germline V gene. This CDR3 region has 16 residues. The CDR3 nucleotides read TGTGCCAGCAGCCAGAGGGACAGGGGTTACCAAGAGACCCAGTACTTC. Translated, it gives CASSQRDRGYQETQYF.

The table lists this clonotype with a few counts. The junction and the germline gene differ at one end; a read error may be behind it. The chain has TRBV7-2 and TRBJ2-5; possible D gene TRBD2, 6 bases. The closer fit of TRBJ2-1 to the DNA end suggests the J call may be wrong. The germline CDR1 and CDR2 sequences are SGHTA and FQGNSA. The CDR3 sequence is 13 residues long. CDR3 bases: TGTGCCGGCAGCTTTTTTGGGGGGAATGAGCAGTTCTTC. Translation: CAGSFFGGNEQFF.

J is TRBJ2-1 and V is TRBV7-2; 10 bases agree with TRBD2. Trimming cost V 4 bases and J 7 bases; bases outside gene matches: 7. The CDR3 spans 15 residues. Germline CDR1 and CDR2: SGHTA and FQGNSA. The CDR3 nucleotides are TGTGCCAGCAGCTCTCCTAGCGGGGGCCGTAATGAGCAGTTCTTC. Its protein is CASSSPSGGRNEQFF.

This clonotype was counted many times. V and J are TRBV7-3 and TRBJ2-1; no clear D. This CDR3 has 12 amino acids. The germline gives CDR1 SGHTA, CDR2 FQGTGA. V was cut by 3 bases and J by 5 bases, with 5 bases left in between. The DNA of the CDR3 is TGTGCCAGCAGCTTTGGGCACAATGAGCAGTTCTTC. Translated, it gives CASSFGHNEQFF.

The chain joins TRBV6-2 or TRBV6-3 to TRBJ2-1; D gene uncertain. The CDR3 covers 11 residues. Germline CDR1 MNHEY, CDR2 SVGEGT. The V end was cut by 7 bases, the J end by 10 bases, with 11 bases between. The CDR3 DNA reads as TGTGCCAGCACCGAACAGAGCGAGCAGTTCTTC. Protein sequence: CASTEQSEQFF.

This clonotype was recorded a few times. The chain links TRBV18 to TRBJ2-3, with a tentative D call TRBD2 (5 bases). Trimming stripped 4 bases from V and 6 bases from J, with 11 bases between. Germline loops: CDR1 KGHSH, CDR2 LQKENI. This CDR3 is 13 amino acids long. CDR3 protein: CASSRLSVDTQYF. CDR3 nucleotide sequence: TGTGCCAGCTCACGACTTAGCGTGGATACGCAGTATTTT.